The 8 T cell receptor beta chains in this list originate from one sample, sequenced in a study of T cells in narcolepsy. Libraries were prepared by immunoSEQ multiplex PCR; TCRdb keeps only in-frame clonotypes and omits some of them. The table has some 24,000 clones, approximately 85% seen once. The sample was CD45RA- memory CD4+ T cells from PBMCs. The source of these receptors is a human donor with narcolepsy.

The rearrangement uses TRBV6-1 and TRBJ1-5; 7 bases are a match to TRBD1. With V trimmed by 4 bases and J by 4 bases, 7 bases remained unmatched. This CDR3 is built from 15 residues. The germline CDR1 and CDR2 sequences are MNHNS and SASEGT. The DNA for the CDR3 is TGTGCCAGCAGTGGAGCAGGGGGACGTAATCAGCCCCAGCATTTT. It translates to CASSGAGGRNQPQHF.

CDR3 DNA sequence: TGTGCCAGCATGGACTTTGGGCGCGAGCAGTACTTC. Its protein is CASMDFGREQYF. V and J are TRBV6-1 and TRBJ2-5, with D perhaps TRBD2 (5 bases). Matching the DNA end better, TRBJ2-7 makes the J call doubtful. The CDR3 has 12 amino acids. Germline V CDR1 and CDR2: MNHNS, SASEGT.

This chain links TRBV5-1 with TRBJ2-7; 7 positions agree with TRBD1. The CDR3 length is 14 residues. After removal of 6 bases from V and 4 bases from J, the junction contained 10 bases not matched to a gene. CDR1 is SGHRS, CDR2 YFSETQ, per germline. CDR3 coding DNA: TGCGCCAGCAACCCGGGACAGCCCCCTTACGAGCAGTACTTC. Amino acid sequence: CASNPGQPPYEQYF.

The genes are TRBV29-1 and TRBJ1-3; D remains unclear. CDR3 length: 14 amino acids. V lost 4 bases and J 0 bases, leaving 10 bases between the germline ends. Germline loops: CDR1 SQVTM, CDR2 ANQGSEA. The chain's CDR3 is CSVVDYSSGNTIYF. CDR3 coding DNA: TGCAGCGTTGTAGACTATAGCTCTGGAAACACCATATATTTT.

J is TRBJ2-1 and V is TRBV5-1; 9 bases match TRBD2. J lost 11 bases, V lost 0 bases, and 12 bases had no gene match. CDR1 is SGHRS, CDR2 YFSETQ, per germline. The CDR3 runs 16 residues. The CDR3 nucleotides read TGCGCCAGCAGCTTGGACCCTAGCGGGGAGGCCCGGCAGCAGTTCTTC. Translating it yields CASSLDPSGEARQQFF.

The V gene is TRBV7-3, the J gene TRBJ2-2; tentative D call: TRBD2 (6 bases). In germline, CDR1 is SGHTA, CDR2 FQGTGA. This CDR3 is built from 17 residues. Trimming cost V 2 bases and J 6 bases, with 19 bases left between them. The CDR3 bases are TGTGCCAGCAGCTTATCGGCCTCTAGCGCAAGGCCCGGGGAGCTGTTTTTT. This sequence encodes CASSLSASSARPGELFF. The whole variable domain, remainder taken from reference TRBV7-3 and TRBJ2-2, is GAGVSQTPSNKVTEKGKYVELRCDPISGHTALYWYRQSLGQGPEFLIYFQGTGAADDSGLPNDRFFAVRPEGSVSTLKIQRTERGDSAVYLCASSLSASSARPGELFFGEGSRLTVL.

The chain recombines TRBV5-1 with TRBJ2-2; D is possibly TRBD2 (6 bases). CDR1 is SGHRS, CDR2 YFSETQ, per germline. The CDR3 extends over 14 amino acids. The ends were cut back, 1 base at V and 7 bases at J, with 11 bases in the middle. CDR3 amino acids: CASSLSLSGGELFF. The CDR3 coding sequence is TGCGCCAGCAGCTTGAGTCTTAGCGGCGGGGAGCTGTTTTTT.

J is TRBJ1-1 and V is TRBV2; 9 nucleotides align to TRBD1. The CDR3 is 15 residues long. CDR1 and CDR2 from the germline V gene are SNHLY and FYNNEI. J lost 1 base, V lost 1 base, and 1 base had no gene match. CDR3 loop: CASSEVGQGNTEAFF. The DNA of the CDR3 is TGTGCCAGCAGTGAAGTGGGACAGGGGAACACTGAAGCTTTCTTT.